A selection of T cell receptor beta chains follows, all from one sample in a study of blood T cell repertoires in COVID-19. TCRdb's table, derived via immunoSEQ multiplex PCR, lists solely in-frame clones and lacks some. The sample has roughly 180,000 clones, about four fifths seen once; the top ten hold about a sixth. Sequencing input: PBMCs or T cells enriched from blood (not recorded which). Receptors were obtained from a man aged 55 to 70 who had recovered from COVID-19. The CDR3 runs from the conserved cysteine through the conserved F or W. A D gene is named only where the DNA matches it firmly. Where a row states a size, it is once, few, many or the class of an expanded clone; other rows omit it.

d_gene	abundance	j_gene	v_gene	CDR3nt	CDR3aa
TRBD2	NA	TRBJ2-7	TRBV7-9	TGTGCCAGCAGCTTAGGGGCGGGAGGGGAGCAGTACTTC	CASSLGAGGEQYF
NA	NA	TRBJ2-2	TRBV7-2	TGTGCCAGCAGCTCCCTACAGGGCACCGGGGAGCTGTTTTTT	CASSSLQGTGELFF
NA	NA	TRBJ2-7	TRBV5-1	TGCGCCAGCAGCTTTGGAAGGGGTGGAGAGCAGTACTTC	CASSFGRGGEQYF
NA	NA	TRBJ1-5	TRBV5-1	TGCGCCAGCAGCCCCACGGGGGTCGATCCGCCCCAGCATTTT	CASSPTGVDPPQHF
TRBD2	NA	TRBJ2-7	TRBV3-1/TRBV3-2	TGTGCCAGCAGCCAAGTCGGGGTAGCGGGCAGGTACGAGCAGTACTTC	CASSQVGVAGRYEQYF
NA	NA	TRBJ2-6	TRBV2	TGTGCCAGGGAGAGGGGGACTGGGGCCAACGTCCTGACTTTC	CARERGTGANVLTF
NA	NA	TRBJ1-1	TRBV5-1	TGCGCCAGCACCCTTGGACGGGGGAGAACTGAAGCTTTCTTT	CASTLGRGRTEAFF
TRBD2	few	TRBJ2-1	TRBV5-1	TGCGCCAGCGGAGAGATTAGCGGGGGGGCCCAAAATGAGCAGTTCTTC	CASGEISGGAQNEQFF
NA	NA	TRBJ2-7	TRBV27	TGTGCCAGCAGTCATAGCAGCTACGAGCAGTACTTC	CASSHSSYEQYF
NA	once	TRBJ2-1	TRBV1	TGCACCAGCAGCCAGGAAAAGACACATAGCTCCTACAATGAGCAGTTCTTC	CTSSQEKTHSSYNEQFF
TRBD2	NA	TRBJ2-7	TRBV28	TGTGCCAGCAGTCTGCGGGAGGAGGCTGGCGAGCAGTACTTC	CASSLREEAGEQYF
TRBD1	NA	TRBJ2-5	TRBV7-9	TGTGCCAGCAGCTTATATAACAGGGGGGAGACCCAGTACTTC	CASSLYNRGETQYF
TRBD2	NA	TRBJ2-2	TRBV7-6	TGTGCCAGCAGCCCCATAGCGGGAGTGCAAACCGGGGAGCTGTTTTTT	CASSPIAGVQTGELFF
NA	NA	TRBJ1-3	TRBV6-5	TGTGCCAGCAGGGCTTCACGTGGAAACACCATATATTTT	CASRASRGNTIYF
TRBD1	NA	TRBJ2-7	TRBV5-4	TGTGCCAGCAGCCCTGGCGGGACAGGGGCCACCTACGAGCAGTACTTC	CASSPGGTGATYEQYF
NA	NA	TRBJ2-5	TRBV5-1	TGCGCCAGCAGCTTTGAACAGGTTGGCCTTGGGACCCAGTACTTC	CASSFEQVGLGTQYF
NA	NA	TRBJ2-7	TRBV10-2	TGCGCCAGCTCGACAGGCTACGAGCAGTACTTC	CASSTGYEQYF
NA	NA	TRBJ1-4	TRBV6-5	TGTGCCAGCAGTCCCGGAGCCTCCAATGAAAAACTGTTTTTT	CASSPGASNEKLFF
TRBD2	few	TRBJ2-5	TRBV10-3	TGTGCCATCAGTGAGTCGAGTCTAGCGGGAATGGAGACCCAGTACTTC	CAISESSLAGMETQYF
TRBD1	NA	TRBJ1-1	TRBV27	TGTGCCAGCAGTTTGGGCATTATCGCAGGGACAGGGGTCAACACTGAAGCTTTCTTT	CASSLGIIAGTGVNTEAFF